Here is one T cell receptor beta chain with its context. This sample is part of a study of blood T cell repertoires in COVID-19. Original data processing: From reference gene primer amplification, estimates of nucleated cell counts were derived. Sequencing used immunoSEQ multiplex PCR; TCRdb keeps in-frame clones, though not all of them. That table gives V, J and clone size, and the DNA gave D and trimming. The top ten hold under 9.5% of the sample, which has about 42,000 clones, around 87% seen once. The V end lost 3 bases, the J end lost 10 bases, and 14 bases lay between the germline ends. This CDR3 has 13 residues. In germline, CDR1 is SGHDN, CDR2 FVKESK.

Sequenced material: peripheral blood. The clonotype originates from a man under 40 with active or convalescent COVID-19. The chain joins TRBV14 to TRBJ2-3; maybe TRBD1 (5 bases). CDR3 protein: CASSQAGIGSQYF. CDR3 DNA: TGTGCCAGCAGCCAGGCAGGGATCGGGTCGCAGTATTTT.